This entry describes one T cell receptor beta chain. The antigen is undetermined. Sequencing used immunoSEQ version 4 in survey mode. Using immunoSEQ multiplex PCR, the repertoire was profiled, and TCRdb retains in-frame clones only, with some absent. The table shows around 24,000 clones, with around 67% occurring only once. This sample stems from a study of persistence of HIV-infected CD4 T cells. This CDR3 spans 15 amino acids. Trimming at V came to 4 bases and at J to 4 bases, leaving 3 bases not matched to a gene. Germline V gene sequence: CDR1 SGHDN, CDR2 FVKESK. Overlapping HIV-1 Gag 15-mer peptides at approximately 0.91 ug per peptide per mL were used. Responding CD4+ T cells were sorted by upregulation of both CD40 ligand and CD69. Suppressive ART was started during chronic HIV-1 infection in these adults.

The sample was CD4+ T cells sorted from PBMCs after approximately 19-hour stimulation, taken from a patient who received antiretroviral therapy. This TCR derives from an adult man with HIV who was CMV-seropositive. The chain links TRBV14 to TRBJ2-1; 11 bases fit TRBD2. The CDR3, as DNA: TGTGCCAGCAGCCCCCTAGCGGGGGGTTACAATGAGCAGTTCTTC. Protein product: CASSPLAGGYNEQFF. Variable domain in full (rest from reference TRBV14 and TRBJ2-1): EAGVTQFPSHSVIEKGQTVTLRCDPISGHDNLYWYRRVMGKEIKFLLHFVKESKQDESGMPNNRFLAERTGGTYSTLKVQPAELEDSGVYFCASSPLAGGYNEQFFGPGTRLTVL.